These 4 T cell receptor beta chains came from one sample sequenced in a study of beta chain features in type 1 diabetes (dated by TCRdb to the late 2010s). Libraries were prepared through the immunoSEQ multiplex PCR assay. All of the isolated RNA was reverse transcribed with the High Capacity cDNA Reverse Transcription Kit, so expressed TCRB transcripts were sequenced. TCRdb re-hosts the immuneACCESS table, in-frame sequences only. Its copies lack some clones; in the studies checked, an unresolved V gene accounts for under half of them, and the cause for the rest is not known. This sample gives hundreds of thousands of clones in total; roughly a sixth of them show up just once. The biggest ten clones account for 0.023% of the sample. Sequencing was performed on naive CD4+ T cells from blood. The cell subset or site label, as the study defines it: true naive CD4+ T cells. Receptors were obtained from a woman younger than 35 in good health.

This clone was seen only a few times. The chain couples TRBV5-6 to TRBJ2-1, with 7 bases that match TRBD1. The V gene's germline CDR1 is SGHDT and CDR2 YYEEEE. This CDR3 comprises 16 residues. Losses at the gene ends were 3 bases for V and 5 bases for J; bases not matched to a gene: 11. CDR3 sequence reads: CASSWYRGVFDNEQFF. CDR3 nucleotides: TGTGCCAGCAGCTGGTACAGGGGAGTGTTCGACAATGAGCAGTTCTTC.

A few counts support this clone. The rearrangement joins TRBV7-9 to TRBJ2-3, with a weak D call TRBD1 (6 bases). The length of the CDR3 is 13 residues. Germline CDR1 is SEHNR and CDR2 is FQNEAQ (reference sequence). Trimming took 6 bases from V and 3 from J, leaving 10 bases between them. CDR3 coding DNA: TGTGCCAGCAGTCGTACAGGGACAGATACGCAGTATTTT. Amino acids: CASSRTGTDTQYF.

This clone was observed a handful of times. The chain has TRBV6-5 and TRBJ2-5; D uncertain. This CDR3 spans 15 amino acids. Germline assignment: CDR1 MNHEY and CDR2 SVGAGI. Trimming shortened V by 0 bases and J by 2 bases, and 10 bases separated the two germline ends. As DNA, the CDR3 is TGTGCCAGCAGTTACTCGTGGGCGAATCAAGAGACCCAGTACTTC. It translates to CASSYSWANQETQYF.

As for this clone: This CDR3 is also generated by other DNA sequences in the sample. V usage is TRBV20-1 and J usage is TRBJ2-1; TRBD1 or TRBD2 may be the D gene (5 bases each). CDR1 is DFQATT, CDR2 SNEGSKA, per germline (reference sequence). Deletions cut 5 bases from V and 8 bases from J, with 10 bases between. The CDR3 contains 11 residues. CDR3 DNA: TGCAGTGCTTCGAGGGGTGATGAGCAGTTCTTC. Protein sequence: CSASRGDEQFF.